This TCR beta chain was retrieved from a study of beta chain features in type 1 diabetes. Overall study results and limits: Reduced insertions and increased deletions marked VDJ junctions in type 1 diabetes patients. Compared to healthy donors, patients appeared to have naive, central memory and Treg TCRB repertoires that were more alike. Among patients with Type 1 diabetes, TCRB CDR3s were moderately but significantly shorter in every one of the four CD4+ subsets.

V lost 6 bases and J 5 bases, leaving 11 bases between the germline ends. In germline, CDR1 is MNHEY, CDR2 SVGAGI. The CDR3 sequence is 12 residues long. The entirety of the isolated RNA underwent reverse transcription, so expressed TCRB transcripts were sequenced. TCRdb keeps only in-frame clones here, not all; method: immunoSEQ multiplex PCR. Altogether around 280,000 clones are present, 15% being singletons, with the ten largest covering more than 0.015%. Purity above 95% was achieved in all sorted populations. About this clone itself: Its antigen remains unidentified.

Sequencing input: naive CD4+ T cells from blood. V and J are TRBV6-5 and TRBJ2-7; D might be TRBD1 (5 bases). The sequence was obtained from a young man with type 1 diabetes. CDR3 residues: CASRDQGHEQYF. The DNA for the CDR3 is TGTGCCAGCAGAGACCAGGGCCACGAGCAGTACTTC.